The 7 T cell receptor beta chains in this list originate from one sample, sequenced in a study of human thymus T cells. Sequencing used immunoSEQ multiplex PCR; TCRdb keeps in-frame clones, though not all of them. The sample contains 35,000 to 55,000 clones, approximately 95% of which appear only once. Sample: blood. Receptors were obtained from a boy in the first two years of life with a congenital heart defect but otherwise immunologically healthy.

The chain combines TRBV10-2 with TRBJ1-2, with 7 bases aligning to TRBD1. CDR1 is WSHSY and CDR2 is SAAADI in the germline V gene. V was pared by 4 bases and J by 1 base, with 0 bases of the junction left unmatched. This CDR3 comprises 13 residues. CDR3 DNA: TGCGCCAGCAGTGGACAGGGTAACTATGGCTACACCTTC. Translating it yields CASSGQGNYGYTF.

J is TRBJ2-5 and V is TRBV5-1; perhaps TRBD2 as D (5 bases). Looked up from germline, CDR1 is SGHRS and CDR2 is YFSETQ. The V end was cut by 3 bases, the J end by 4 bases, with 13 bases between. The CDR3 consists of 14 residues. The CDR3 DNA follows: TGCGCCAGCAGCTCCCCGGGATCCACAGAGACCCAGTACTTC. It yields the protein CASSSPGSTETQYF.

The DNA of the CDR3 is TGTGCCAGCAGCAGGATCCCGGGACAGGGTATTCAGTTCTTC. Amino acid sequence: CASSRIPGQGIQFF. The chain couples TRBV7-3 to TRBJ2-1; 9 nucleotides agree with TRBD1. Germline V CDR1 and CDR2: SGHTA, FQGTGA. This CDR3 region has 14 residues. Unmatched junction bases numbered 12, after V lost 5 bases and J lost 13 bases.

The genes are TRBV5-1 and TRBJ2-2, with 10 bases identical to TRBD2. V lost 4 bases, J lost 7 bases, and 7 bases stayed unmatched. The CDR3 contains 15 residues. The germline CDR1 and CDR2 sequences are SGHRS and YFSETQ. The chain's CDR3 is CASSPPGLASGELFF. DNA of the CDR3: TGCGCCAGCAGCCCTCCGGGACTAGCGAGCGGGGAGCTGTTTTTT.

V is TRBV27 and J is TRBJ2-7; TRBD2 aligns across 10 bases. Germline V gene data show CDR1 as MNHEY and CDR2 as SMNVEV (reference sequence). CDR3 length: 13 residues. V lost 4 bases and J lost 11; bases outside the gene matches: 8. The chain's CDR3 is CASSSLAGARKYF. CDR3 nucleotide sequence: TGTGCCAGCAGTTCTCTAGCGGGGGCCCGGAAGTACTTC.

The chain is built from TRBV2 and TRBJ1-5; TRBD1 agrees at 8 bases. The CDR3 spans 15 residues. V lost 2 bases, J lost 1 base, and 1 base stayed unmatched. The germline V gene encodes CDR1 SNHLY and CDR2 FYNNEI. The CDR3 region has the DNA TGTGCCAGCAGTGAACAGGGGGCGAGCAATCAGCCCCAGCATTTT. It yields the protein CASSEQGASNQPQHF.

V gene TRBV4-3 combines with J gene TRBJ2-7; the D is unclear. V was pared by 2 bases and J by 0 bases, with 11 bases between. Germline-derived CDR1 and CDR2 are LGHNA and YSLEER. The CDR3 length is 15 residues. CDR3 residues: CASSQSWRSSYEQYF. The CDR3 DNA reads TGCGCCAGCAGCCAAAGTTGGCGGAGCTCCTACGAGCAGTACTTC.